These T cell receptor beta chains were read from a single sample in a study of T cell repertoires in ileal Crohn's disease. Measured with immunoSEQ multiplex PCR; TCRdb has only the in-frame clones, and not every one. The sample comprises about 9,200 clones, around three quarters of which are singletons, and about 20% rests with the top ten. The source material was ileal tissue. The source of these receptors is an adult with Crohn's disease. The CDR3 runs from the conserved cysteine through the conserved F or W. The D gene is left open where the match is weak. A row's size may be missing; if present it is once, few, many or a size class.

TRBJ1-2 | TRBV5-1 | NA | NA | CASSLVLGDGYTF | TGCGCCAGCAGCTTGGTTTTAGGGGATGGCTACACCTTC
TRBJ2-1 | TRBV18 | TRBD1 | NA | CASSDPGQISYNEQFF | TGTGCCAGCTCGGATCCGGGACAGATCTCCTACAATGAGCAGTTCTTC
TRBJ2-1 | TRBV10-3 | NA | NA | CAISVAVYNEQFF | TGTGCCATCAGTGTAGCGGTTTACAATGAGCAGTTCTTC
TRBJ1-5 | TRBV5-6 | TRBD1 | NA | CASSSDRGSSNQPQHF | TGTGCCAGCAGCTCTGACAGGGGAAGCAGCAATCAGCCCCAGCATTTT
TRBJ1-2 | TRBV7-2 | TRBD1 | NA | CASSPRQGPNYGYTF | TGTGCCAGCAGCCCCCGACAGGGTCCTAACTATGGCTACACCTTC
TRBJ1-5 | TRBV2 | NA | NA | CASSGGGTGQPQHF | TGTGCCAGCAGTGGGGGAGGGACTGGTCAGCCCCAGCATTTT
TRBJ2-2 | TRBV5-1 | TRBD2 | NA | CASSLASDGPGLAGVGELFF | TGCGCCAGCAGCTTGGCGTCGGATGGACCGGGACTAGCGGGAGTCGGGGAGCTGTTTTTT
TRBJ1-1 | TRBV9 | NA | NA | CASSGPGENTEAFF | TGTGCCAGCAGCGGGCCCGGGGAGAACACTGAAGCTTTCTTT
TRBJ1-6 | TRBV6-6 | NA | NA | CAHSSQDILGSPLHF | TGTGCCCACAGCTCCCAGGACATTCTCGGATCACCCCTCCACTTT
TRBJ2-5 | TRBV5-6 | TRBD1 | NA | CASSLGAGQGWDPEETQYF | TGTGCCAGCAGCTTGGGCGCGGGACAGGGATGGGACCCGGAGGAGACCCAGTACTTC
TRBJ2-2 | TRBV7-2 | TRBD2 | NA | CASSSLAGRTGELFF | TGTGCCAGCAGCTCATTAGCGGGGCGGACCGGGGAGCTGTTTTTT
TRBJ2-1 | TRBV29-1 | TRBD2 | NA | CSVALAGAAEQFF | TGCAGCGTTGCGCTAGCGGGAGCCGCTGAGCAGTTCTTC
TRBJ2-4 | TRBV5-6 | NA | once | CASSYGQRKNIQYF | TGTGCCAGCAGCTATGGACAGCGGAAAAACATTCAGTACTTC
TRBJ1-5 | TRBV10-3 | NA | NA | CAISESWGDQPQHF | TGTGCCATCAGTGAGTCTTGGGGAGATCAGCCCCAGCATTTT
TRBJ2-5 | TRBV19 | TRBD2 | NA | CASSMIIGTSGGQETQYF | TGTGCCAGTAGTATGATCATTGGGACTAGCGGAGGACAAGAGACCCAGTACTTC
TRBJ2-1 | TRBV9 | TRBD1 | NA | CASSVGGQASYNEQFF | TGTGCCAGCAGCGTAGGGGGACAGGCATCCTACAATGAGCAGTTCTTC
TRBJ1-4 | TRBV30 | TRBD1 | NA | CAWSLTGGEKLFF | TGTGCCTGGAGTTTGACAGGGGGGGAAAAACTGTTTTTT
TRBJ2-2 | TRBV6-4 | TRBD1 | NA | CASSDGGQGNTGELFF | TGTGCCAGCAGTGATGGGGGACAGGGGAACACCGGGGAGCTGTTTTTT
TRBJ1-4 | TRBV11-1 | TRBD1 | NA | CASSRGQGRKLFF | TGTGCCAGCAGCCGAGGACAGGGGCGAAAACTGTTTTTT
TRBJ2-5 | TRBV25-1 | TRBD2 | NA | CASSDAGLAFGETQYF | TGTGCCAGCAGTGATGCGGGACTAGCTTTTGGAGAGACCCAGTACTTC
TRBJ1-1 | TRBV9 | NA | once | CASSVYWYTEAFF | TGTGCCAGCAGCGTATACTGGTACACTGAAGCTTTCTTT
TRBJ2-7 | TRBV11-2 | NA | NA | CASSRGQIYEQYF | TGTGCCAGCAGCCGCGGACAAATATACGAGCAGTACTTC
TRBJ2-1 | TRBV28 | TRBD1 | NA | CASRSGQGSYNEQFF | TGTGCCAGCAGGTCTGGACAGGGGTCCTACAATGAGCAGTTCTTC
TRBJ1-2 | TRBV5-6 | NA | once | CASSQQGVYGYTF | TGTGCCAGCAGCCAACAGGGAGTATATGGCTACACCTTC
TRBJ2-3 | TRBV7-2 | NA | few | CASSLAKFQGTDTQYF | TGTGCCAGCAGCTTGGCAAAATTCCAGGGTACAGATACGCAGTATTTT
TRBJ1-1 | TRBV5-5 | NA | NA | CASSLGPGHLNTEAFF | TGTGCCAGCAGCTTGGGGCCGGGACACTTGAACACTGAAGCTTTCTTT
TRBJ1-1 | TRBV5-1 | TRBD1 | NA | CASSLENRGWTEAFF | TGCGCCAGCAGCTTGGAAAACAGGGGATGGACTGAAGCTTTCTTT
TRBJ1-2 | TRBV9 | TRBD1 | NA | CASSSRTGAYGYTF | TGTGCCAGCAGCTCCCGGACAGGTGCTTATGGCTACACCTTC
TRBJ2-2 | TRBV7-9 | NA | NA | CASSLGIAGAHAGELFF | TGTGCCAGCAGCTTAGGGATTGCGGGGGCGCATGCCGGGGAGCTGTTTTTT
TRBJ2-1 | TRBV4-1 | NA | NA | CASSQLSGLLYNEQFF | TGCGCCAGCAGCCAACTTTCAGGGCTTCTTTACAATGAGCAGTTCTTC
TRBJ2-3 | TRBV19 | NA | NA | CASKIGQGGTDTQYF | TGTGCCAGTAAGATCGGACAGGGAGGGACAGATACGCAGTATTTT
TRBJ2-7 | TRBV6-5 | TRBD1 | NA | CASSYSPGQGVGEQYF | TGTGCCAGCAGTTACTCCCCGGGACAGGGTGTAGGCGAGCAGTACTTC
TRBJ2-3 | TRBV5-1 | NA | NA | CASHPRGIDTQYF | TGCGCCAGCCATCCACGGGGGATAGATACGCAGTATTTT
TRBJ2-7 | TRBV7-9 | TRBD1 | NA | CASRTGGSYEQYF | TGTGCCAGTCGGACAGGGGGGAGCTACGAGCAGTACTTC
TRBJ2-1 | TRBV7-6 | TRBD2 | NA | CASSLEGGSAYNEQFF | TGTGCCAGCAGCTTAGAAGGCGGGAGTGCCTACAATGAGCAGTTCTTC
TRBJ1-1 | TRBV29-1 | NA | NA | CSVGQLNTEAFF | TGCAGCGTTGGACAGCTGAACACTGAAGCTTTCTTT
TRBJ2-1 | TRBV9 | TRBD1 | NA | CASSASIYPGQDNEQFF | TGTGCCAGCAGCGCTTCAATCTATCCGGGACAGGACAATGAGCAGTTCTTC
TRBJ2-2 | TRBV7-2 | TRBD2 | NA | CASSLLTSAGELFF | TGTGCCAGCAGCTTACTTACTAGCGCCGGGGAGCTGTTTTTT
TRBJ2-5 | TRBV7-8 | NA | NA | CASSPSTADEQYF | TGTGCCAGCAGCCCTAGTACAGCGGATGAGCAGTACTTC
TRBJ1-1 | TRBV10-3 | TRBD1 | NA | CAISDGTGFNTEAFF | TGTGCCATCAGTGACGGGACAGGCTTCAACACTGAAGCTTTCTTT